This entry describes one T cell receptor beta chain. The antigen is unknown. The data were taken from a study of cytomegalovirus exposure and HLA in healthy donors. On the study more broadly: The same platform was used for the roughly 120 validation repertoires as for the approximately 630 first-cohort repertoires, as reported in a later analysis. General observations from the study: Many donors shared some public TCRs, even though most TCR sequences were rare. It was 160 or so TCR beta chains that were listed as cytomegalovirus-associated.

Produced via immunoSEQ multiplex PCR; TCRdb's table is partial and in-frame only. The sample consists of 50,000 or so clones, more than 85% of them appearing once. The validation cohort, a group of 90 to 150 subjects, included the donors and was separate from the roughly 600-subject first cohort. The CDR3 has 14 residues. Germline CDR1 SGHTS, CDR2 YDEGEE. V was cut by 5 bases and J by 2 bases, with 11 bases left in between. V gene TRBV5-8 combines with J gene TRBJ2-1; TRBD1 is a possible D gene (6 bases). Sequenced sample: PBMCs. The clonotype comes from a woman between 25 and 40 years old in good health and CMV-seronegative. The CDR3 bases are TGTGCCAGCAGGGAACAGGGTCCCTACAATGAGCAGTTCTTC. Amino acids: CASREQGPYNEQFF. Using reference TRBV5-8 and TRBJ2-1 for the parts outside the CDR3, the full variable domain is EAGVTQSPTHLIKTRGQQATLRCSPISGHTSVYWYQQALGLGLQFLLWYDEGEERNRGNFPPRFSGRQFPNYSSELNVNALELEDSALYLCASREQGPYNEQFFGPGTRLTVL.